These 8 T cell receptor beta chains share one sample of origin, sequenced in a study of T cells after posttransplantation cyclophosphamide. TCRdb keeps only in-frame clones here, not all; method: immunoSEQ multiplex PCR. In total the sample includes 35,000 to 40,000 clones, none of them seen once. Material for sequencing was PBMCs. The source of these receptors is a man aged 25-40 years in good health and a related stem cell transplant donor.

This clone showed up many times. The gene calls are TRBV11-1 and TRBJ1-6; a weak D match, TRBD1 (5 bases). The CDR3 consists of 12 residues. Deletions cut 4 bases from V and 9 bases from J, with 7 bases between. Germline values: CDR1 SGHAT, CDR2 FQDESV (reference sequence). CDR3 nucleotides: TGTGCCAGCAGCTCTCAGGGTTCACCCCTCCACTTT. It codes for CASSSQGSPLHF.

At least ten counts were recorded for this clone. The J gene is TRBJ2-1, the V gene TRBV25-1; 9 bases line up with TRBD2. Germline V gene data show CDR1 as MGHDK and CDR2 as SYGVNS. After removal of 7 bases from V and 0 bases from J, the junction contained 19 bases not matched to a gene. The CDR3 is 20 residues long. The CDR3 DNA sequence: TGTGCCAGCAACCCCAAGAGGGCGGGGGGGAAAAAGAGCTCCTACAATGAGCAGTTCTTC. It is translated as CASNPKRAGGKKSSYNEQFF.

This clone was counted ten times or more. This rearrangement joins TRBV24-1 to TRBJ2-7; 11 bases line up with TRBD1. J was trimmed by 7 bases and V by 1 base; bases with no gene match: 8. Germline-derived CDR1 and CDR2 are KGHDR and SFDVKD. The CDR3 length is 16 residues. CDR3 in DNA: TGTGCCACCAGTGATTTCGGGACAGGGGGATCTGAGGAGCAGTACTTC. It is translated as CATSDFGTGGSEEQYF.

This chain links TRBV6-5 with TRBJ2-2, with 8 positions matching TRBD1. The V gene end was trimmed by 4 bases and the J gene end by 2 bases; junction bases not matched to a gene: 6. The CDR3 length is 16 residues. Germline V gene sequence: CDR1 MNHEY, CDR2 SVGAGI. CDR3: CASSFIRGPNTGELFF. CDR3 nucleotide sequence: TGTGCCAGCAGTTTTATCAGGGGGCCTAACACCGGGGAGCTGTTTTTT.

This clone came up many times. The DNA for the CDR3 is TGCGCCAGCAGCCAGGTTATCCGAAGGGCTGGAGAGGGCTACACCTTC. Translating gives CASSQVIRRAGEGYTF. The chain links TRBV4-1 to TRBJ1-2; no definite D call. CDR1 and CDR2 (germline): MGHRA, YSYEKL. The germline V and J ends were trimmed by 3 bases and 8 bases, with 22 bases remaining between them. The length of the CDR3 is 16 residues.

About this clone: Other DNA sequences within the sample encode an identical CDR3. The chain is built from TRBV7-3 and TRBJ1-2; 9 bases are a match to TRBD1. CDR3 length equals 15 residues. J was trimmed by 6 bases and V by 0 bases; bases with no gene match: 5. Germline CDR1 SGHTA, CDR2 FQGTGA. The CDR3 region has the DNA TGTGCCAGCAGCTTAACGGGGACAGGGATGGATGGCTACACCTTC. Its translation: CASSLTGTGMDGYTF.

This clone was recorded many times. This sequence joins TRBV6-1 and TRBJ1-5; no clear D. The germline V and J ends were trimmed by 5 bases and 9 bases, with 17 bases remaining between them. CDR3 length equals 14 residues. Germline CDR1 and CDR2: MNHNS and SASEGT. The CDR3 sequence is CASSQPARTWPQHF. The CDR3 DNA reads TGTGCCAGCAGTCAACCCGCCAGGACTTGGCCCCAGCATTTT.

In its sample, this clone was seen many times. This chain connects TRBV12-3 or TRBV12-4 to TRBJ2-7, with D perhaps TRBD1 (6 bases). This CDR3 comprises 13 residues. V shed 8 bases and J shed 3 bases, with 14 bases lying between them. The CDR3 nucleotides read TGTGCCAGCGCCCAAACAGGGAACTACGAGCAGTACTTC. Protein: CASAQTGNYEQYF.